The text below deals with one TCR beta chain. The antigen remains undetermined. PCR amplification relied on 60 Vbeta primers (plus 13 Jbeta primers). Using immunoSEQ multiplex PCR, the repertoire was profiled, and TCRdb retains in-frame clones only, with some absent. The sample holds 85,000 to 130,000 clones; about four fifths are singletons and the top ten take under 6.5%. This record comes from a study of cytomegalovirus exposure and HLA in healthy donors. Study information: As released early, the data held 65 million to 90 million unique TCRs from HLA-typed donors. General study points: Equally common other TCR beta chains were less clonally expanded than HLA-associated ones, a later analysis found. What was likely a sequencing artifact was a cluster of highly shared sequence variants. An analysis was carried out later, and it reportedly showed fewer N-insertions in an Asian-associated ancestry cluster than the 666-donor mean.

Trimming stripped 7 bases from V and 0 bases from J, with 12 bases between. The length of the CDR3 is 15 residues. Germline V gene lookup returns CDR1 MNHNS and CDR2 SASEGT. The clonotype was recovered from a woman in her fifties or sixties in good health and CMV-seropositive. The rearrangement uses TRBV6-1 and TRBJ2-2; D perhaps matches TRBD2 (6 bases). Sequencing was done on a sample of PBMCs. CDR3 residues: CASNHGGANTGELFF. CDR3 nucleotides: TGTGCCAGCAATCACGGCGGGGCGAACACCGGGGAGCTGTTTTTT.